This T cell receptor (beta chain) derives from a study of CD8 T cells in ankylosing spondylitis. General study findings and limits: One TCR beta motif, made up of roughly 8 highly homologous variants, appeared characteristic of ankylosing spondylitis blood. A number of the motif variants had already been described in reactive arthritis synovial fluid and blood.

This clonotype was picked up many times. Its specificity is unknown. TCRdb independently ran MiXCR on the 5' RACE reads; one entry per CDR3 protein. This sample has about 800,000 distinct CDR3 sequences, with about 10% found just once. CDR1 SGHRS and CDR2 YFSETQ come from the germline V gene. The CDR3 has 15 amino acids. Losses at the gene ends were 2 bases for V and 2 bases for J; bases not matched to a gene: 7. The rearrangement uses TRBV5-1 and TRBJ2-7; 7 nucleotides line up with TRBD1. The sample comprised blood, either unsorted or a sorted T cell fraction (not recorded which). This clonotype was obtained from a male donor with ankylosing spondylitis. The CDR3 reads CASSLPGQLTYEQYF. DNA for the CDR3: TGCGCCAGCAGCTTACCGGGACAGCTCACCTACGAGCAGTACTTC.